These 23 T cell receptor beta chains share one sample of origin, sequenced in a study of metastatic and nonmetastatic thyroid tumors. TCRdb re-called clones from the PCR reads using MiXCR. The sample carries under 50,000 clones, 22% recorded once. No patient received treatment before thyroid surgery. Material: blood. These receptors originate from a male donor with papillary thyroid cancer or a benign thyroid nodule (not recorded which). Some clones in this sample may be carry-over from other donors' samples.

The gene calls are TRBV4-1 and TRBJ2-3, with a possible D match to TRBD1 (6 bases). The germline V gene has CDR1 MGHRA and CDR2 YSYEKL. V was shortened by 2 bases and J by 3 bases, with 15 bases between the two germline ends. This CDR3 has 16 amino acids. The CDR3 protein is CASSQYRDKGTDTQYF. The CDR3 bases are TGCGCCAGCAGCCAATACCGGGACAAGGGGACAGATACGCAGTATTTT.

V and J are TRBV9 and TRBJ2-1; TRBD2 is a possible D gene (6 bases). Trimming left V 0 bases short and J 7 bases short, with 14 bases between. The length of the CDR3 is 15 residues. Per germline, CDR1 SGDLS and CDR2 YYNGEE. The CDR3 DNA follows: TGTGCCAGCAGCGTAGGTGGTAGCGGCCTTAATGAGCAGTTCTTC. It yields the protein CASSVGGSGLNEQFF.

The chain recombines TRBV7-8 with TRBJ2-3; possible D gene TRBD1, 5 bases. The germline V gene has CDR1 SGHVS and CDR2 FQNEAQ. The CDR3 has 17 amino acids. V was pared by 5 bases and J by 2 bases, with 20 bases between. The CDR3 coding sequence is TGTGCCAGCAGCGCACTATCAGGACAAAATCCCACAGATACGCAGTATTTT. Its translation is CASSALSGQNPTDTQYF.

This clone was detected only once. J is TRBJ1-3 and V is TRBV27; D is uncertain. This CDR3 comprises 13 residues. V lost 0 bases and J 3 bases, leaving 3 bases between the germline ends. Per the germline V gene, CDR1 is MNHEY and CDR2 is SMNVEV (reference sequence). CDR3 loop: CASSLSYGNTIYF. The CDR3 nucleotides read TGTGCCAGCAGTTTATCGTATGGAAACACCATATATTTT.

The sample holds a few counts of this clone. This chain joins TRBV5-1 and TRBJ1-1, with D maybe TRBD1 (6 bases). The germline CDR1 and CDR2 sequences are SGHRS and YFSETQ. Deletions cut 0 bases from V and 1 base from J, with 7 bases between. This CDR3 spans 14 amino acids. CDR3 sequence: CASSLDRANTEAFF. For the CDR3, the DNA is TGCGCCAGCAGCTTGGACAGGGCGAACACTGAAGCTTTCTTT.

The genes are TRBV20-1 and TRBJ1-4; 8 bases are shared with TRBD1. Germline-derived CDR1 and CDR2 are DFQATT and SNEGSKA (reference sequence). The CDR3 spans 14 residues. V lost 5 bases, J lost 6 bases, and 8 bases stayed unmatched. CDR3 sequence: CSAGPGQGYEKLFF. CDR3 nucleotides: TGCAGTGCTGGACCCGGACAGGGATATGAAAAACTGTTTTTT.

This clone has at least ten counts. The rearrangement joins TRBV20-1 to TRBJ2-1, with TRBD2 as a possible D gene (6 bases). This CDR3 contains 16 residues. Trimming removed 1 base at V and 2 bases at J, with 15 bases between. The germline CDR1 and CDR2 sequences are DFQATT and SNEGSKA (reference sequence). The CDR3 coding sequence is TGCAGTGCTAGAGGCCGGTCGGGGGATCCCTACAATGAGCAGTTCTTC. Residues: CSARGRSGDPYNEQFF.

This clone was observed a few times. This may stem from a read error, because a much larger clone lies one nucleotide away. The V gene is TRBV6-4, the J gene TRBJ2-3; 9 bases are shared with TRBD1. This CDR3 has 15 residues. The V gene's germline CDR1 is MRHNA and CDR2 SNTAGT. The CDR3 bases are TGTGCCAGCATTGACCATAGACAGGGGGCAGATACGCAGTATTTT. Encoded protein: CASIDHRQGADTQYF.

This clone was detected many times. The chain joins TRBV11-1 to TRBJ2-3, with 7 bases lining up with TRBD2. Losses at the gene ends were 2 bases for V and 5 bases for J; bases not matched to a gene: 13. The CDR3 has 17 residues. Germline values: CDR1 SGHAT, CDR2 FQDESV (reference sequence). As DNA, the CDR3 is TGTGCCAGCAGCTTAATTGGGGCTTTACGGGGGGTAGATACGCAGTATTTT. Translation: CASSLIGALRGVDTQYF.

This clone was seen many times. The genes are TRBV6-1 and TRBJ1-5; D is perhaps TRBD1 (5 bases). V lost 6 bases and J lost 9, with 15 bases in between. CDR1 MNHNS and CDR2 SASEGT come from the germline V gene. This CDR3 is built from 13 residues. CDR3 bases: TGTGCCAGCAGATCGGGACGCAACCTGCCCCAGCATTTT. Amino acids: CASRSGRNLPQHF.

This clone was seen at least ten times. V and J are TRBV14 and TRBJ1-2; 8 bases fit TRBD1. Looked up from germline, CDR1 is SGHDN and CDR2 is FVKESK. The CDR3 is 13 amino acids. V lost 6 bases to trimming and J lost 4 bases; unmatched junction nucleotides: 4. The CDR3 DNA sequence: TGTGCCAGCAGTCCCGGGACAGGCTATGGCTACACCTTC. Amino acid sequence: CASSPGTGYGYTF. Combining the CDR3 with reference TRBV14 and TRBJ1-2 gives the whole variable domain EAGVTQFPSHSVIEKGQTVTLRCDPISGHDNLYWYRRVMGKEIKFLLHFVKESKQDESGMPNNRFLAERTGGTYSTLKVQPAELEDSGVYFCASSPGTGYGYTFGSGTRLTVV.

Many counts were recorded for this clone. A single base separates this from a much larger clone, so it may be a read error. This rearrangement joins TRBV7-9 to TRBJ2-7; 8 bases are shared with TRBD1. CDR3 length equals 15 residues. J gave up 6 bases and V 5 bases, and 12 bases lay outside the gene matches. Germline V gene data show CDR1 as SEHNR and CDR2 as FQNEAQ (reference sequence). The CDR3 reads CASSRSTGAWGEQYF. The CDR3 DNA sequence: TGTGCCAGCAGCCGATCGACAGGGGCATGGGGCGAGCAGTACTTC.

This clone was detected a few times. The chain employs TRBV11-1 and TRBJ2-7, with D possibly being TRBD2 (6 bases). This CDR3 has 13 amino acids. Germline V gene sequence: CDR1 SGHAT, CDR2 FQDESV (reference sequence). V lost 5 bases and J 5 bases, leaving 13 bases between the germline ends. The CDR3 DNA is TGTGCCAGCAGCCGGGACTTGTACGACGAGCAGTACTTC. As protein: CASSRDLYDEQYF.

With regard to this clone: Other DNA sequences of this sample code for an identical CDR3. V gene TRBV4-2 combines with J gene TRBJ1-1; 11 bases agree with TRBD1. J lost 4 bases, V lost 9 bases, and 16 bases had no gene match. CDR1 is LGHNA, CDR2 YNFKEQ, per germline. This CDR3 has 17 amino acids. CDR3 nucleotides: TGTGCCAGTAGCGACGGGACAGGGGGGCCGATGAGCACTGAAGCTTTCTTT. Protein sequence: CASSDGTGGPMSTEAFF.

V gene TRBV2 combines with J gene TRBJ1-6; tentatively, D is TRBD1 (6 bases). V was trimmed by 7 bases and J by 7 bases, leaving 11 bases between them. Germline-derived CDR1 and CDR2 are SNHLY and FYNNEI. The CDR3 contains 13 residues. The CDR3 DNA is TGTGCCAGCAATCGGCAGGGGAATTCACCCCTCCACTTT. This gives the protein CASNRQGNSPLHF.

This rearrangement joins TRBV3-1 to TRBJ1-2, with D uncertain. The CDR3 loop spans 16 amino acids. V lost 0 bases to trimming and J lost 8 bases, with 19 bases between them. Germline loops: CDR1 LGHDT, CDR2 YNNKEL (reference sequence). The CDR3 nucleotides read TGTGCCAGCAGCCAAGATCAATTTTCGGGTGCTTGGGGCTACACCTTC. It translates to CASSQDQFSGAWGYTF.

This clone was seen at least ten times. V gene TRBV29-1 combines with J gene TRBJ1-5, with D unclear. Between the trimmed V and J ends, which lost 4 bases and 7 bases, there was a span of 11 bases. The CDR3 length is 12 residues. Germline V CDR1 and CDR2: SQVTM, ANQGSEA. The CDR3 region has the DNA TGCAGCGTTGGAATTTTGGGCCAGCCCCAGCATTTT. This codes for CSVGILGQPQHF.

This clone was seen ten or more times. This rearrangement joins TRBV4-2 to TRBJ2-5; a weak D match, TRBD2 (5 bases). The CDR3 is made up of 16 amino acids. The germline V gene encodes CDR1 LGHNA and CDR2 YNFKEQ. Trimming removed 0 bases from V and 2 bases from J, with 13 bases in between. CDR3 region: CASSQDLGRTQETQYF. The CDR3 nucleotides are TGTGCCAGCAGCCAAGATTTAGGCAGGACTCAAGAGACCCAGTACTTC.

The CDR3 here is CASSWRTGTVEQYF. CDR3 bases: TGCGCCAGCAGCTGGAGGACAGGGACGGTGGAGCAGTACTTC. This chain links TRBV5-1 with TRBJ2-7; 8 bases map to TRBD1. In germline, CDR1 is SGHRS, CDR2 YFSETQ. The CDR3 contains 14 residues. With 3 bases clipped from V and 7 bases from J, the junction kept 9 bases outside the gene matches.

This clone was seen many times. An end of the junction does not agree with germline; a read error may underlie this. The V and J genes are TRBV6-1 and TRBJ2-1; a possible D gene is TRBD2 (6 bases). The CDR3 totals 15 residues. Per germline, CDR1 MNHNS and CDR2 SASEGT. The CDR3 nucleotides read TGTGCCGGCAGTGAAGCGCCGGGAGTCGGAGATGAGCAGTTCTTC. Encoded protein: CAGSEAPGVGDEQFF.

This clone was picked up many times. The genes are TRBV6-1 and TRBJ2-5; D remains ambiguous. Germline CDR1 reads MNHNS; CDR2 reads SASEGT. The CDR3 contains 15 residues. V lost 6 bases to trimming and J lost 0 bases, with 14 bases between them. The CDR3 DNA is TGTGCCAGCAGGTCAGAGCGCCAGTACCAAGAGACCCAGTACTTC. It codes for CASRSERQYQETQYF.

The chain employs TRBV6-2 or TRBV6-3 and TRBJ2-6; D gene uncertain. CDR1 and CDR2 (germline): MNHEY, SVGEGT. V lost 0 bases and J lost 0, with 3 bases in between. The length of the CDR3 is 15 residues. DNA of the CDR3: TGTGCCAGCAGTTACTCCCACTCTGGGGCCAACGTCCTGACTTTC. This translates into CASSYSHSGANVLTF.

This clone was recorded many times. The chain uses TRBV12-3 or TRBV12-4 and TRBJ2-1; 7 bases fit TRBD1. J was trimmed by 10 bases and V by 6 bases; bases with no gene match: 15. The CDR3 spans 15 residues. The CDR3 spells CASSPGQDYPNEQFF. CDR3 sequence (DNA): TGTGCCAGCAGCCCCGGACAGGATTACCCTAACGAGCAGTTCTTC.